This T cell receptor (beta chain) came from a study of blood T cell repertoires in COVID-19. Across the study: Samples of COVID-19 (acute and convalescent) were obtained from the United States, Italy and Spain. PBMCs, B-cell-depleted T cells, or T cells were the source of the cDNA or gDNA that made up the material.

Sequencing used immunoSEQ multiplex PCR; TCRdb keeps in-frame clones, though not all of them. The sample contains just under 150,000 clones, about 85% of which appear only once. The CDR3 sequence is 16 residues long. V lost 4 bases and J lost 4, with 17 bases in between. CDR1 and CDR2 (germline): MGHRA, YSYEKL. This clone was seen only once. The sequence came from a human donor with acute or convalescent COVID-19. The donor label of this sample is uncertain. The sample comprised peripheral blood. The J gene is TRBJ1-3, the V gene TRBV4-1; D may be TRBD1 (6 bases). CDR3 sequence (DNA): TGCGCCAGCAGCCCTCGACAACAGGGAAAGGGAAACACCATATATTTT. As protein: CASSPRQQGKGNTIYF.